This T cell receptor (beta chain) was recovered during a study of blood T cells in healthy people across ages. Study-level results: Donor CMV status, an unknown factor, possibly confounded changes in expanded clonotypes. The fall in TCR beta diversity per million T cells was roughly linear with age.

V shed 4 bases and J shed 5 bases, with 16 bases lying between them. Germline CDR1 is SGHRS and CDR2 is YFSETQ. The CDR3 extends over 14 amino acids. To note about this clonotype: Its antigen is still unknown.

It was with a sample-barcoded 5' primer and a J-beta primer mix that a second PCR of roughly 7 to 11 cycles was run. Each CDR3 protein gets one entry after TCRdb re-called the 5' RACE reads with MiXCR. The sample gives a few hundred thousand distinct CDR3 sequences, about 52% of which show up once; under 60% is in the top ten. The TCR comes from a man aged 55 to 69 in good health. The chain couples TRBV5-1 to TRBJ2-7; D is possibly TRBD1 (7 bases). The sequencing input was blood. CDR3 sequence reads: CASSGGTDYDEQYF. DNA for the CDR3: TGCGCCAGCAGCGGGGGGACAGATTACGACGAGCAGTACTTC.